These 17 T cell receptor beta chains were sequenced from one sample in a study of cytomegalovirus exposure and HLA in healthy donors. The primer mix had 60 Vbeta and 13 Jbeta primers. Repertoires were generated with immunoSEQ multiplex PCR, while TCRdb's copy carries only in-frame clones and drops some. The sample has some 130,000 clones, around 85% seen once; the top ten hold about 6.7%. The sample consisted of PBMCs. The receptors were sampled from a woman under 40 in good health and CMV-seropositive.

This clone was seen just once. The rearrangement links TRBV29-1 to TRBJ1-2, with 7 bases lining up with TRBD1. CDR3 length equals 17 residues. Germline V gene sequence: CDR1 SQVTM, CDR2 ANQGSEA. Trimming removed 1 base from V and 5 bases from J; junction bases left unmatched: 16. The CDR3 loop reads CSVEAPSTHRGGYGYTF. The DNA of the CDR3 is TGCAGCGTTGAAGCGCCGTCCACTCACAGGGGCGGGTATGGCTACACCTTC.

This chain links TRBV5-6 with TRBJ2-7; 9 positions agree with TRBD1. The CDR3 contains 13 residues. V lost 4 bases to trimming and J lost 6 bases; unmatched junction nucleotides: 5. Germline lookup yields CDR1 SGHDT and CDR2 YYEEEE. Here the CDR3 DNA reads TGTGCCAGCAGCGGCGGACAGGGGCGCGAGCAGTACTTC. Translated, it gives CASSGGQGREQYF.

This chain connects TRBV2 to TRBJ1-2, with 9 bases lining up with TRBD1. CDR1 and CDR2 from the germline V gene are SNHLY and FYNNEI. The trim removed 6 bases at V and 3 bases at J, leaving 5 bases unmatched. There are 14 residues in the CDR3. CDR3 sequence: CASRKQGADYGYTF. The CDR3, as DNA: TGTGCCAGCAGGAAACAGGGGGCGGACTATGGCTACACCTTC.

The CDR3 DNA reads TGCAGCGTTGACGGGGGCACAGATACGCAGTATTTT. Translated, it gives CSVDGGTDTQYF. V is TRBV29-1 and J is TRBJ2-3; perhaps TRBD2 as D (5 bases). The V end lost 3 bases, the J end lost 1 base, and 5 bases lay between the germline ends. Per the germline V gene, CDR1 is SQVTM and CDR2 is ANQGSEA. The CDR3 sequence is 12 residues long.

This clone was detected only once. The gene calls are TRBV6-1 and TRBJ2-7, with a tentative D call TRBD1 (6 bases). The CDR3 has 14 residues. Trimming removed 4 bases from V and 5 bases from J, with 15 bases in between. The germline V gene encodes CDR1 MNHNS and CDR2 SASEGT. The CDR3 spells CASSVLQGPNEQYF. CDR3 nucleotide sequence: TGTGCCAGCAGTGTCCTACAGGGTCCTAACGAGCAGTACTTC.

This clone was observed a handful of times. The J gene is TRBJ1-5, the V gene TRBV6-8, with D possibly being TRBD1 (6 bases). In germline, CDR1 is MNHGY, CDR2 SAAAGT. The CDR3 spans 15 residues. Trimming took 0 bases from V and 5 from J, leaving 11 bases between them. DNA for the CDR3: TGTGCCAGCAGTTACTCGAGGGCAGGGGATCAGCCCCAGCATTTT. Translation gives CASSYSRAGDQPQHF.

Regarding this clone: An end of the junction does not agree with germline; a read error may underlie this. The chain has TRBV7-9 and TRBJ1-1; D is ambiguous. The CDR3 is 12 amino acids. CDR1 and CDR2 from the germline V gene are SEHNR and FQNEAQ (reference sequence). The CDR3 protein is CSSSFHPEGAFF. In nucleotides, the CDR3 is TGTTCCAGCAGCTTCCATCCCGAGGGAGCTTTCTTT.

The chain couples TRBV10-1 to TRBJ2-1, with 12 bases lining up with TRBD2. Germline loops: CDR1 WNHNN, CDR2 SYGVQD (reference sequence). Trimming removed 6 bases from V and 7 bases from J; junction bases left unmatched: 7. The CDR3 runs 15 residues. CDR3 in amino acids: CASSPGTSGWNEQFF. CDR3 in DNA: TGCGCCAGCAGCCCCGGGACTAGCGGGTGGAATGAGCAGTTCTTC.

The rearrangement uses TRBV6-1 and TRBJ1-4; no definite D call. The CDR3 covers 15 residues. CDR1 MNHNS and CDR2 SASEGT come from the germline V gene. Deletions cut 6 bases from V and 0 bases from J, with 11 bases between. CDR3 bases: TGTGCCAGCAGGAAATACCCTACAACTAATGAAAAACTGTTTTTT. It is translated as CASRKYPTTNEKLFF.

This chain links TRBV27 with TRBJ1-6, with D possibly matching TRBD1 (6 bases). Per germline, CDR1 MNHEY and CDR2 SMNVEV (reference sequence). The length of the CDR3 is 16 residues. Trimming pared 4 bases from V and 9 bases from J, leaving 19 bases between. CDR3 sequence: CASSYRLQGSSSPLHF. CDR3 DNA: TGTGCCAGCAGTTACCGACTACAGGGTAGTAGTTCACCCCTCCACTTT.

This sequence joins TRBV30 and TRBJ1-6, with 7 nucleotides matching TRBD1. The V gene end was trimmed by 4 bases and the J gene end by 1 base; junction bases not matched to a gene: 19. CDR3 length: 20 amino acids. Germline loops: CDR1 GTSNPN, CDR2 SVGIG (reference sequence). The CDR3 nucleotides are TGTGCCTGGACCTCAGCCGACAGGGCACCAACGGGGTCCTATAATTCACCCCTCCACTTT. Translated, it gives CAWTSADRAPTGSYNSPLHF.

The chain combines TRBV30 with TRBJ2-1; 8 nucleotides agree with TRBD2. Per the germline V gene, CDR1 is GTSNPN and CDR2 is SVGIG (reference sequence). The V and J ends lost 4 bases and 6 bases, in that order; junction bases with no gene match: 5. This CDR3 region has 13 residues. The CDR3 spells CAWKRGRFNEQFF. The CDR3 region has the DNA TGTGCCTGGAAGCGGGGGCGATTCAATGAGCAGTTCTTC.

This chain joins TRBV5-1 and TRBJ1-1; TRBD1 might be the D (5 bases). This CDR3 is built from 15 residues. From germline, CDR1 is SGHRS and CDR2 YFSETQ. V was trimmed by 3 bases and J by 2 bases, leaving 14 bases between them. As DNA, the CDR3 is TGCGCCAGCAGCTCCCTAGGGGCAGGTAACACTGAAGCTTTCTTT. Encoded protein: CASSSLGAGNTEAFF.

The chain couples TRBV6-5 to TRBJ2-1; D remains ambiguous. With 4 bases removed from V and 8 bases from J, the gap between germline ends came to 12 bases. This CDR3 contains 13 residues. Germline loops: CDR1 MNHEY, CDR2 SVGAGI. The CDR3 nucleotides are TGTGCCAGCAGTTCGTTCGGGTGGGATGAGCAGTTCTTC. Translation gives CASSSFGWDEQFF.

The genes are TRBV6-1 and TRBJ1-3, with D possibly being TRBD1 (6 bases). The ends were cut back, 4 bases at V and 2 bases at J, with 15 bases in the middle. The germline gives CDR1 MNHNS, CDR2 SASEGT. This CDR3 contains 16 residues. Here the CDR3 DNA reads TGTGCCAGCAGTGTCCTACACAGGGATCCTGGAAACACCATATATTTT. Residues: CASSVLHRDPGNTIYF.

In this sample, this clone turned up a few times. The chain recombines TRBV6-1 with TRBJ2-5; weak D call: TRBD2 (6 bases). The CDR3 has 16 residues. V was shortened by 1 base and J by 4 bases, with 16 bases between the two germline ends. Germline values: CDR1 MNHNS, CDR2 SASEGT. CDR3 loop: CASSEGRLGLGETQYF. The DNA for the CDR3 is TGTGCCAGCAGTGAAGGGCGACTAGGACTCGGAGAGACCCAGTACTTC.

This clone was counted a single time. This chain uses TRBV10-3 with TRBJ2-1; 10 positions agree with TRBD2. The CDR3 loop spans 15 amino acids. V trimming: 7 bases; J trimming: 4 bases; junction bases outside the gene matches: 7. The germline V gene has CDR1 ENHRY and CDR2 SYGVKD. The CDR3 nucleotides read TGTGCCATCACCCATGGACTAGCGGATTACAATGAGCAGTTCTTC. Translation gives CAITHGLADYNEQFF.